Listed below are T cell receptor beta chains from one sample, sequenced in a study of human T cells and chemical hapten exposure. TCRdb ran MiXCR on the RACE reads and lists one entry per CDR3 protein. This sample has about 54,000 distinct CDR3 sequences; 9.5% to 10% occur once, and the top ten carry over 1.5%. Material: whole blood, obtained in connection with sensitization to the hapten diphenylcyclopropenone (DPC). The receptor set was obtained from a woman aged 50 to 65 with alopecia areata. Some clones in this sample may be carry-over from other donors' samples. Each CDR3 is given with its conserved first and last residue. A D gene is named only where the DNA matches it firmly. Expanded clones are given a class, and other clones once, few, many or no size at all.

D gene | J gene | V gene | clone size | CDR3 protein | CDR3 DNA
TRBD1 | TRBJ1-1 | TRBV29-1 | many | CSVELQGDTEAFF | TGCAGCGTTGAACTACAGGGGGACACTGAAGCTTTCTTT
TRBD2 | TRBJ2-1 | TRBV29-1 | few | CSVDRRGVWNEQFF | TGCAGCGTTGACCGGCGGGGGGTCTGGAATGAGCAGTTCTTC
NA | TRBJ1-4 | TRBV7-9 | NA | CASSFRSDEKLFF | TGTGCCAGCAGCTTCCGATCCGATGAAAAACTGTTTTTT
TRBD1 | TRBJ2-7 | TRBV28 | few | CASILGGTGPYEQYF | TGTGCCAGCATCCTAGGGGGGACAGGGCCCTACGAGCAGTACTTC
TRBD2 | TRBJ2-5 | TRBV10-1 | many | CASSFGPSGQETQYF | TGCGCCAGCAGTTTCGGACCTAGCGGACAAGAGACCCAGTACTTC
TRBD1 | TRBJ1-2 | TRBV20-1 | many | CSARDVTGGNYGYTF | TGCAGTGCTAGAGACGTTACAGGGGGCAACTATGGCTACACCTTC
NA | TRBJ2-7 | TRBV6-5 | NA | CASSRDTGPYEQYF | TGTGCCAGCAGTCGGGACACTGGACCCTACGAGCAGTACTTC
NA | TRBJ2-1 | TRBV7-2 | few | CASSPQRAEQFF | TGTGCCAGCAGCCCTCAGCGGGCTGAGCAGTTCTTC
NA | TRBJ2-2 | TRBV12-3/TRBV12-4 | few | CASGGTGELFF | TGTGCCAGCGGGGGGACCGGGGAGCTGTTTTTT
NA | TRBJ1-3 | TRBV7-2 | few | CASSFQGSNTIYF | TGTGCCAGCAGCTTTCAGGGATCGAACACCATATATTTT
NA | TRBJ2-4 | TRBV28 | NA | CASSYSGNNIQYF | TGTGCCAGCAGTTACTCAGGGAATAACATTCAGTACTTC
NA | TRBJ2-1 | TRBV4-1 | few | CASSQGAVPGRKIYNEQFF | TGCGCCAGCAGCCAAGGGGCGGTTCCGGGACGGAAGATCTACAATGAGCAGTTCTTC
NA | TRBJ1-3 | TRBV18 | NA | CASSPNSLVGTIYF | TGTGCCAGCTCACCAAACAGCCTTGTCGGCACCATATATTTT